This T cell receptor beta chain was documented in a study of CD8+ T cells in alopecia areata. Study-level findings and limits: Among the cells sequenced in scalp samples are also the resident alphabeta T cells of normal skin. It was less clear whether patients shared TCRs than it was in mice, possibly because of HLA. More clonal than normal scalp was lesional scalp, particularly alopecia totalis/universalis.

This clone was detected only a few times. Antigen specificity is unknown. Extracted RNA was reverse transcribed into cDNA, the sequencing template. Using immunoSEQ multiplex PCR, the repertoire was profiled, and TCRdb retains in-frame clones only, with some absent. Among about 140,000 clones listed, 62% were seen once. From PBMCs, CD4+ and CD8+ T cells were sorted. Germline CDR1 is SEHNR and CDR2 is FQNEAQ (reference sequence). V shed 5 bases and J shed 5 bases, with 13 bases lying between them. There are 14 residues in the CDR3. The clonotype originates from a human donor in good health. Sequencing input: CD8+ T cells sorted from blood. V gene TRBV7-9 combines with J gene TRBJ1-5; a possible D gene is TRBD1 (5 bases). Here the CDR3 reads CASSGGGIYQPQHF. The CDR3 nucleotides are TGTGCCAGCAGCGGCGGGGGGATTTATCAGCCCCAGCATTTT.